The 29 T cell receptor beta chains given below trace back to one sample, sequenced in a study of chemoradiotherapy in HPV16-positive cancers. Only in-frame clones appear in the TCRdb table, and some are missing; sequencing was by immunoSEQ multiplex PCR. This sample has about 25,000 clones, with approximately 93% found just once. This specimen was collected from a patient who underwent chemoradiotherapy. The source of these receptors is a human donor with HPV-associated anogenital cancer.

The chain carries TRBV5-1 and TRBJ1-4, with D possibly being TRBD1 (5 bases). From germline, CDR1 is SGHRS and CDR2 YFSETQ. There are 14 residues in the CDR3. The ends were cut back, 4 bases at V and 4 bases at J, with 11 bases in the middle. In DNA form, the CDR3 reads TGCGCCAGCAGCCCGGGGACGGATAATGAAAAACTGTTTTTT. Protein: CASSPGTDNEKLFF. Complete variable domain (other parts from reference TRBV5-1 and TRBJ1-4): KAGVTQTPRYLIKTRGQQVTLSCSPISGHRSVSWYQQTPGQGLQFLFEYFSETQRNKGNFPGRFSGRQFSNSRSEMNVSTLELGDSALYLCASSPGTDNEKLFFGSGTQLSVL.

The V gene is TRBV18, the J gene TRBJ1-5; 9 bases map to TRBD1. There are 15 residues in the CDR3. CDR1 and CDR2 from the germline V gene are KGHSH and LQKENI. V was clipped by 4 bases and J by 6 bases; unmatched bases: 7. CDR3 loop: CASSRGGQGGQPQHF. The CDR3 DNA follows: TGTGCCAGCTCACGAGGGGGACAGGGAGGTCAGCCCCAGCATTTT.

This chain connects TRBV5-4 to TRBJ1-3; the D gene is possibly TRBD1 (5 bases). Trimming removed 2 bases from V and 2 bases from J, with 8 bases in between. In germline, CDR1 is SGHNT, CDR2 YYREEE (reference sequence). This CDR3 spans 14 amino acids. The CDR3 nucleotides read TGTGCCAGCAGCTTCTCGGGGGCTGGAAACACCATATATTTT. It yields the protein CASSFSGAGNTIYF. Based on the CDR3 plus reference TRBV5-4 and TRBJ1-3, the full variable domain is ETGVTQSPTHLIKTRGQQVTLRCSSQSGHNTVSWYQQALGQGPQFIFQYYREEENGRGNFPPRFSGLQFPNYSSELNVNALELDDSALYLCASSFSGAGNTIYFGEGSWLTVV.

The chain recombines TRBV6-5 with TRBJ1-3; D is undetermined. Germline values: CDR1 MNHEY, CDR2 SVGAGI. V dropped 0 bases and J dropped 8 bases, with 11 bases sitting between them. The CDR3 covers 14 residues. CDR3 DNA sequence: TGTGCCAGCAGTTACTCCATCGCCCGAGACACCATATATTTT. Its protein is CASSYSIARDTIYF.

The rearrangement links TRBV6-5 to TRBJ2-3, with 7 bases identical to TRBD1. Germline V gene sequence: CDR1 MNHEY, CDR2 SVGAGI. The junction had 1 base not matched to a gene; V was cut back by 4 bases and J by 3 bases. The CDR3 runs to 13 residues. CDR3 sequence reads: CASSLTGTDTQYF. CDR3 sequence (DNA): TGTGCCAGCAGTTTGACAGGGACAGATACGCAGTATTTT.

The rearrangement uses TRBV5-1 and TRBJ1-3; D is undetermined. Germline-derived CDR1 and CDR2 are SGHRS and YFSETQ. Trimming stripped 5 bases from V and 2 bases from J, with 8 bases between. The CDR3 is made up of 13 amino acids. CDR3 sequence reads: CASSRETGNTIYF. CDR3 nucleotides: TGCGCCAGCAGTAGGGAAACTGGAAACACCATATATTTT. The full variable domain, rest sourced from reference TRBV5-1 and TRBJ1-3, is KAGVTQTPRYLIKTRGQQVTLSCSPISGHRSVSWYQQTPGQGLQFLFEYFSETQRNKGNFPGRFSGRQFSNSRSEMNVSTLELGDSALYLCASSRETGNTIYFGEGSWLTVV.

CDR3 DNA sequence: TGTGCCAGCAGCTTAGCGCGGGGACTAGCGGGAACCGAGCAGTACTTC. This translates into CASSLARGLAGTEQYF. The gene calls are TRBV11-2 and TRBJ2-7, with TRBD2 matching 13 bases. Germline V gene lookup returns CDR1 SGHAT and CDR2 FQNNGV. The trim removed 1 base at V and 6 bases at J, leaving 6 bases unmatched. The CDR3 runs 16 residues.

With respect to this clone: Different DNA sequences within this sample yield the same CDR3. The V gene is TRBV27, the J gene TRBJ2-1, with D perhaps TRBD2 (5 bases). Germline V lookup: CDR1 MNHEY, CDR2 SMNVEV (reference sequence). The CDR3 loop spans 14 amino acids. V shed 4 bases and J shed 2 bases, with 9 bases lying between them. This chain's CDR3 is CASSSSGTYNEQFF. The CDR3 DNA reads TGTGCCAGCAGTTCCAGCGGCACCTACAATGAGCAGTTCTTC.

The chain employs TRBV7-9 and TRBJ2-7, with D perhaps matching TRBD1 (6 bases). The CDR3 extends over 14 amino acids. Germline CDR1 is SEHNR and CDR2 is FQNEAQ (reference sequence). V lost 5 bases and J 1 base, leaving 12 bases between the germline ends. CDR3 loop: CASSPRGLSYEQYF. In DNA, the CDR3 is TGTGCCAGCAGCCCCAGGGGCCTATCCTACGAGCAGTACTTC.

The V and J genes are TRBV7-2 and TRBJ2-7, with D possibly being TRBD2 (6 bases). With 4 bases removed from V and 0 bases from J, the gap between germline ends came to 19 bases. Germline V gives CDR1 SGHTA, CDR2 FQGNSA. This CDR3 comprises 17 residues. Written as DNA, the CDR3 is TGTGCCAGCAGCTCCCGTCCCGGTCAGGGAGGCTCCTACGAGCAGTACTTC. This encodes CASSSRPGQGGSYEQYF.

The rearrangement joins TRBV19 to TRBJ2-5, with D possibly being TRBD1 (6 bases). V was clipped by 3 bases and J by 7 bases, with 15 bases between them. Germline V gene lookup returns CDR1 LNHDA and CDR2 SQIVND (reference sequence). The length of the CDR3 is 14 residues. The CDR3 bases are TGTGCCAGTAGTATTGGGCAGGGCAGGGGGACCCAGTACTTC. Amino acids: CASSIGQGRGTQYF.

The rearrangement links TRBV6-1 to TRBJ2-7; the D gene is possibly TRBD1 (6 bases). Per germline, CDR1 MNHNS and CDR2 SASEGT. The CDR3 extends over 14 amino acids. Trimming removed 5 bases at V and 6 bases at J, with 17 bases between. For the CDR3, the DNA is TGTGCCAGCAGTCCCCTACAGGGTACTTCCGAGCAGTACTTC. This encodes CASSPLQGTSEQYF.

The rearrangement uses TRBV6-1 and TRBJ1-2; D is unclear. CDR1 MNHNS and CDR2 SASEGT come from the germline V gene. CDR3 length: 12 residues. Trimming took off 0 bases at V and 3 bases at J, with 2 bases between the two ends. In nucleotides, the CDR3 is TGTGCCAGCAGTGAAGCCGACTATGGCTACACCTTC. Protein: CASSEADYGYTF.

The chain couples TRBV30 to TRBJ2-3; 7 positions agree with TRBD1. Germline V gene lookup returns CDR1 GTSNPN and CDR2 SVGIG (reference sequence). This CDR3 comprises 18 residues. V shed 0 bases and J 4 bases; nucleotides not matched to a gene: 16. The CDR3 DNA sequence: TGTGCCTGGAGTGTACAGGGGTTCGGGCAGGCGCGGGCAGATACGCAGTATTTT. It yields the protein CAWSVQGFGQARADTQYF.

This chain connects TRBV19 to TRBJ2-7; the D gene is possibly TRBD1 (6 bases). Germline V gene sequence: CDR1 LNHDA, CDR2 SQIVND (reference sequence). The CDR3 consists of 13 residues. With 3 bases removed from V and 2 bases from J, the gap between germline ends came to 8 bases. The CDR3 DNA reads TGTGCCAGTAGTATGACAGGCACCTACGAGCAGTACTTC. Translating it yields CASSMTGTYEQYF.

The V call is TRBV6-6, the J call TRBJ1-4; unclear D gene. Looked up from germline, CDR1 is MNHNY and CDR2 is SVGAGI (reference sequence). The CDR3 loop spans 14 amino acids. The V end was cut by 4 bases, the J end by 0 bases, with 6 bases between. CDR3 sequence (DNA): TGTGCCAGCAGTTGGGGTGCAACTAATGAAAAACTGTTTTTT. Its protein product is CASSWGATNEKLFF.

In this sample, this clone turned up a few times. The genes are TRBV7-9 and TRBJ2-7; TRBD1 matches 7 bases. Germline CDR1 SEHNR, CDR2 FQNEAQ (reference sequence). The CDR3 consists of 16 residues. V lost 1 base, J lost 5 bases, and 11 bases stayed unmatched. CDR3 bases: TGTGCCAGCAGCTTAGGTTTCAGGGGGTCGGTTAACGAGCAGTACTTC. It yields the protein CASSLGFRGSVNEQYF.

The V call is TRBV28, the J call TRBJ2-2; D gene unclear. CDR3 size: 15 residues. Trimming pared 5 bases from V and 1 base from J, leaving 11 bases between. Germline loops: CDR1 MDHEN, CDR2 SYDVKM. DNA of the CDR3: TGTGCCAGCAGTGCCCCCCGACTGAACACCGGGGAGCTGTTTTTT. Translating gives CASSAPRLNTGELFF.

This clone was seen a handful of times. This chain uses TRBV7-2 with TRBJ1-6; no firm D call. There are 15 residues in the CDR3. V dropped 5 bases and J dropped 7 bases, with 15 bases sitting between them. Germline assignment: CDR1 SGHTA and CDR2 FQGNSA. CDR3 residues: CASSQQVPPNSPLHF. The CDR3 coding sequence is TGTGCCAGCAGCCAACAAGTCCCCCCGAATTCACCCCTCCACTTT.

The chain combines TRBV4-3 with TRBJ1-2; maybe TRBD1 (5 bases). Trimming cost V 0 bases and J 8 bases, with 16 bases left between them. Germline V gene sequence: CDR1 LGHNA, CDR2 YSLEER. The CDR3 covers 15 residues. The CDR3 sequence is CASSQDKGGVRGYTF. DNA of the CDR3: TGCGCCAGCAGCCAAGATAAGGGAGGGGTTAGGGGCTACACCTTC.

This clone was detected once. This rearrangement joins TRBV28 to TRBJ2-7; 9 bases are shared with TRBD1. The V gene end was trimmed by 6 bases and the J gene end by 5 bases; junction bases not matched to a gene: 11. Per the germline V gene, CDR1 is MDHEN and CDR2 is SYDVKM. The CDR3 loop spans 15 amino acids. The CDR3 here is CASSPRGTGRDEQYF. DNA for the CDR3: TGTGCCAGCAGCCCAAGGGGGACAGGGCGGGACGAGCAGTACTTC.

V is TRBV30 and J is TRBJ1-6; 7 nucleotides match TRBD1. Trimming removed 0 bases from V and 6 bases from J; junction bases left unmatched: 14. Germline V gene sequence: CDR1 GTSNPN, CDR2 SVGIG (reference sequence). The CDR3 is 18 residues long. The CDR3 spells CAWSVRYHRGSSNSPLHF. The CDR3 nucleotides are TGTGCCTGGAGTGTTCGTTATCACAGGGGATCGTCTAATTCACCCCTCCACTTT.

The count of this clone is one. The chain combines TRBV7-7 with TRBJ2-7, with TRBD1 as a possible D gene (5 bases). Per germline, CDR1 SSHAT and CDR2 FNYEAQ (reference sequence). The CDR3 spans 15 residues. V lost 0 bases and J lost 3, with 12 bases in between. CDR3 coding DNA: TGTGCCAGCAGCTTAGCGCTGGGGCCTCACTACGAGCAGTACTTC. It yields the protein CASSLALGPHYEQYF.

The chain recombines TRBV2 with TRBJ1-2; no definite D call. V lost 2 bases and J 8 bases, leaving 15 bases between the germline ends. The CDR3 consists of 14 residues. The germline gives CDR1 SNHLY, CDR2 FYNNEI. The CDR3 sequence is CASSESTVQGGYTF. The DNA of the CDR3 is TGTGCCAGCAGTGAATCAACAGTACAAGGGGGCTACACCTTC.

This clone has a single count. The rearrangement joins TRBV27 to TRBJ2-7; 7 nucleotides match TRBD1. Trimming at V came to 6 bases and at J to 6 bases, leaving 17 bases not matched to a gene. The length of the CDR3 is 16 residues. CDR1 is MNHEY and CDR2 is SMNVEV in the germline V gene (reference sequence). CDR3: CASRLASGTALSEQYF. CDR3 nucleotides: TGTGCCAGCAGGTTAGCCTCCGGGACAGCTCTATCCGAGCAGTACTTC.

The chain is built from TRBV2 and TRBJ2-7; 10 bases are a match to TRBD2. The CDR3 is 14 residues long. Trimming cost V 4 bases and J 2 bases; bases outside gene matches: 2. CDR1 is SNHLY, CDR2 FYNNEI, per germline. The CDR3 spells CASSGTSGAYEQYF. CDR3 in DNA: TGTGCCAGCAGTGGGACTAGCGGCGCCTACGAGCAGTACTTC.

The chain carries TRBV11-2 and TRBJ2-2; 11 positions agree with TRBD2. Unmatched junction bases numbered 9, after V lost 5 bases and J lost 4 bases. Germline V gene sequence: CDR1 SGHAT, CDR2 FQNNGV. The CDR3 totals 17 residues. CDR3: CASSPLPGTSGTGELFF. CDR3 DNA: TGTGCCAGCAGCCCACTCCCCGGGACTAGCGGCACCGGGGAGCTGTTTTTT.

The V and J genes are TRBV6-5 and TRBJ2-7, with 12 bases that match TRBD2. V lost 7 bases, J lost 5 bases, and 6 bases stayed unmatched. Germline values: CDR1 MNHEY, CDR2 SVGAGI. There are 14 residues in the CDR3. The CDR3 coding sequence is TGTGCCAGCAAGTTAGCTAGCGGGAGGGACGAGCAGTACTTC. Its protein product is CASKLASGRDEQYF.

Comment on this clone: Distinct nucleotide sequences in the sample also encode this CDR3. J is TRBJ1-6 and V is TRBV15, with D hard to call. The CDR3 covers 16 residues. CDR1 is LNHNV, CDR2 YYDKDF, per germline (reference sequence). Trimming stripped 0 bases from V and 6 bases from J, with 12 bases between. CDR3 loop: CATSRDRTRINSPLHF. The CDR3, as DNA: TGTGCCACCAGCAGAGATCGGACGAGGATTAATTCACCCCTCCACTTT.